The sample holds one count of the clone carrying this TCR beta chain. What it recognizes is unknown. This sample stems from a study of cytomegalovirus exposure and HLA in healthy donors. Study observations and caveats: It was only CMV serostatus that was available as immune exposure information. The majority of CMV-associated TCR beta chains were reported as apparently HLA-restricted in a later analysis. Whilst most TCR sequences proved rare, a subset of public TCRs occurred across many donors.

Per germline, CDR1 SGHVT and CDR2 SQSDAQ. The J segment lost 0 bases and the V segment lost 5 bases, leaving 6 bases of the junction unmatched. The CDR3 totals 17 residues. PCR amplification relied on 60 Vbeta primers (plus 13 Jbeta primers). Assay: immunoSEQ multiplex PCR; the TCRdb copy retains only in-frame clones and omits some. The data hold 150,000 to 200,000 clones, with 79% observed a single time. The specimen was PBMCs. The receptor comes from a woman aged 45-65 years in good health and CMV-seronegative. The genes are TRBV7-4 and TRBJ2-1, with 11 bases matching TRBD2. The CDR3 DNA sequence: TGTGCCAGCAGCAAGACTAGCGGGAAAAGCTCCTACAATGAGCAGTTCTTC. This codes for CASSKTSGKSSYNEQFF.